The source of this T cell receptor beta chain is a study of STAT3 mutations in large granular lymphocyte leukemia. Notes on the study in general: TCR clonotype switching after therapy occurred in about 35% of the 18 patients. Sampling intervals varied between patients and samples. Every T-LGLL patient had at least one immunodominant TCRbeta clonotype. Some patients had persisting codominant clonotypes that could mask small clones.

Comment on this clone: Its specificity is not known.

Germline V lookup: CDR1 SGHVS, CDR2 FQNEAQ. This CDR3 spans 19 amino acids. With 2 bases removed from V and 3 bases from J, the gap between germline ends came to 26 bases. The assay was immunoSEQ multiplex PCR, and TCRdb's table has in-frame clones only and misses some. Seen here are tens of thousands of clones, 86% observed once, and the top ten hold over 9.5%. The V and J genes are TRBV7-8 and TRBJ2-7; D possibly corresponds to TRBD2 (6 bases). Sequenced input: peripheral blood mononuclear cells. The clonotype originates from a man aged 55 to 70 with T-cell large granular lymphocyte leukemia. Some clones in this sample may be carry-over from other donors' samples. The DNA for the CDR3 is TGTGCCAGCAGCTTAAGAGGAGGGGTTGGGGGAGAGGTATACTACGAGCAGTACTTC. This gives the protein CASSLRGGVGGEVYYEQYF.